This TCR beta chain was sequenced in a study of T cells in Graves' hyperthyroidism and ophthalmopathy. Turning to the study itself: Peripheral blood was drawn at first diagnosis, prior to all treatment.

Investigators excluded patients with uncontrolled infection, other autoimmune disease, pregnancy or lactation. V was trimmed by 0 bases and J by 4 bases, leaving 12 bases between them. The CDR3 has 15 amino acids. TCR beta CDR3 regions were amplified from RNA transcripts. Carried out on the TCR CDR3, a first-round RT-PCR used the HTBI primer set. TCRdb processed the multiplex PCR reads anew with MiXCR; each CDR3 protein has one entry. Of approximately 700,000 distinct CDR3 sequences in the sample, about 15% were seen once. This clonotype was detected many times. The TCR originated in a young man with Graves' hyperthyroidism. The sequencing sample was made of blood. The chain is built from TRBV12-3 or TRBV12-4 and TRBJ1-2; D gene uncertain. For the CDR3, the DNA is TGTGCCAGCAGTTTAGCGCACCGCCTTACCTATGGCTACACCTTC. This codes for CASSLAHRLTYGYTF.